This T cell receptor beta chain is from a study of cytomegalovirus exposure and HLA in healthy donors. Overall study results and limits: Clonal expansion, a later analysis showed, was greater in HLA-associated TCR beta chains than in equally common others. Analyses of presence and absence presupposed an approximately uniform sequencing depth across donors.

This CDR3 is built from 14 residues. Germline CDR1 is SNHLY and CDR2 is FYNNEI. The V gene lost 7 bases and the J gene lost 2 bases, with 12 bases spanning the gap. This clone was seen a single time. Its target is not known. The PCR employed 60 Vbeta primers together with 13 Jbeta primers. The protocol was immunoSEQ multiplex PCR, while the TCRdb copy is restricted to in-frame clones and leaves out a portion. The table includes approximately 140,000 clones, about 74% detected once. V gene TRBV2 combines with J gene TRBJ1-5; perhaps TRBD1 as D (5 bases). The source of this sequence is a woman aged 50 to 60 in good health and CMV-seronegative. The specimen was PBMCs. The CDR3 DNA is TGTGCCAGCACGGCTCGGGGGGGCAATCAGCCCCAGCATTTT. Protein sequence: CASTARGGNQPQHF.